Listed here is a single TCR beta chain. Some clones are missing from TCRdb's copy, which holds only in-frame ones; the method was immunoSEQ multiplex PCR. This sample has more than 65,000 clones; around 77% occur once, and the top ten carry approximately 17%. The sample belongs to a study of blood T cell repertoires in COVID-19. At the level of the study: Samples taken during acute and convalescent COVID-19 were collected in the United States, Italy and Spain. Nucleic acid was either cDNA or gDNA, and it came from T cells, B-cell-depleted T cells, or PBMCs.

CDR3 length equals 13 residues. Trimming removed 3 bases from V and 7 bases from J, with 10 bases in between. Looked up from germline, CDR1 is SEHNR and CDR2 is FQNEAQ (reference sequence). This clonotype was obtained from a man aged 55 to 70 with acute or convalescent COVID-19. The sample was peripheral blood. The V and J genes are TRBV7-9 and TRBJ2-1; tentative D call: TRBD1 (6 bases). The CDR3 DNA reads TGTGCCAGCAGCTTCGCAGGGGTAAATGAGCAGTTCTTC. Translation gives CASSFAGVNEQFF.